This passage covers 2 T cell receptor beta chains from one sample sequenced in a study of blood T cell repertoires in COVID-19. Repertoires were generated with immunoSEQ multiplex PCR, while TCRdb's copy carries only in-frame clones and drops some. The sample has 300,000 to 350,000 clones, around 91% seen once. The sequenced sample was peripheral blood. The receptors derive from a woman aged 40 to 49 with COVID-19, enrolled during active disease.

The chain links TRBV4-3 to TRBJ1-6, with 7 bases fitting TRBD1. Trimming at V came to 4 bases and at J to 10 bases, leaving 10 bases not matched to a gene. Looked up from germline, CDR1 is LGHNA and CDR2 is YSLEER. The CDR3 runs 15 residues. CDR3 in DNA: TGCGCCAGCAGCCCTACAGGGGTTCCAAGATCACCCCTCCACTTT. It yields the protein CASSPTGVPRSPLHF.

This chain connects TRBV7-2 to TRBJ2-7, with D maybe TRBD2 (5 bases). V shed 4 bases and J shed 0 bases, with 13 bases lying between them. The CDR3 has 15 amino acids. From germline, CDR1 is SGHTA and CDR2 FQGNSA. CDR3 sequence reads: CASSSLGPSSYEQYF. CDR3 coding DNA: TGTGCCAGCAGCTCACTAGGACCGAGCTCCTACGAGCAGTACTTC. The variable domain in full, completed from reference TRBV7-2 and TRBJ2-7, reads GAGVSQSPSNKVTEKGKDVELRCDPISGHTALYWYRQSLGQGLEFLIYFQGNSAPDKSGLPSDRFSAERTGGSVSTLTIQRTQQEDSAVYLCASSSLGPSSYEQYFGPGTRLTVT.